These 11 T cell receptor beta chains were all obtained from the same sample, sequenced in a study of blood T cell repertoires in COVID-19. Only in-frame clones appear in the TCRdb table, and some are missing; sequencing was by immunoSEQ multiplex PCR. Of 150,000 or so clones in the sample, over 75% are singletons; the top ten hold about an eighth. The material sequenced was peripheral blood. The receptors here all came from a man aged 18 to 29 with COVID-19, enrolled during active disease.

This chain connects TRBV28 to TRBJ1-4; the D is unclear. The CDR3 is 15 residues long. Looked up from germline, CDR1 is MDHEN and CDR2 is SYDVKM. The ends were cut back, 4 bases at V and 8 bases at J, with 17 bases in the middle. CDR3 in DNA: TGTGCCAGCAGTTCCCGCTTGGGCCAAGTCGAAAAACTGTTTTTT. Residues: CASSSRLGQVEKLFF.

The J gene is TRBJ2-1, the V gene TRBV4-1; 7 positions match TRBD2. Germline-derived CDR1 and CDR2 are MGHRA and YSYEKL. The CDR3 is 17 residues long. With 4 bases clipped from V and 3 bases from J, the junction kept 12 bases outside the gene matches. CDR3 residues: CASSLYKRGRDYNEQFF. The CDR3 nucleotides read TGCGCCAGCAGCCTTTACAAACGCGGGAGAGACTACAATGAGCAGTTCTTC.

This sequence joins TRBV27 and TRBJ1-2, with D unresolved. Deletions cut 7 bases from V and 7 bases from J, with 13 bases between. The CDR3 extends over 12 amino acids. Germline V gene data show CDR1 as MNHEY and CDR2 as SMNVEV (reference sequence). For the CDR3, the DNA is TGTGCCAGCACAAACGGAGGGCCTGGCTACACCTTC. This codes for CASTNGGPGYTF.

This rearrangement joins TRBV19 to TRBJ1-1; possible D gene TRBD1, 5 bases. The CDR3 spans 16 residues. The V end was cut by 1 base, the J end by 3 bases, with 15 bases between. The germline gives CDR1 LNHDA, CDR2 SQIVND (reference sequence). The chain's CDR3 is CASSIVQGLKYTEAFF. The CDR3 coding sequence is TGTGCCAGTAGTATAGTCCAGGGCCTAAAGTACACTGAAGCTTTCTTT.

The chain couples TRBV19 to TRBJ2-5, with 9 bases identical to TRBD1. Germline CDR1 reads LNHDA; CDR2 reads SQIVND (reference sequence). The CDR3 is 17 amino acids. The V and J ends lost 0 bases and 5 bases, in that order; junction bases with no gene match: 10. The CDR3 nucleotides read TGTGCCAGTAGTATAGATCCCGCCGGACAGGGGAGGGAGACCCAGTACTTC. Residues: CASSIDPAGQGRETQYF.

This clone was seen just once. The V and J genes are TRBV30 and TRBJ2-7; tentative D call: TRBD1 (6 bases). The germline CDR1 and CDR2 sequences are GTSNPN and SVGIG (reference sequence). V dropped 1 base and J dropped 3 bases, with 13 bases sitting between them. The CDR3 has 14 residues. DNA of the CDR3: TGTGCCTGGAGTGAAGGTCCACAGGGCTACGAGCAGTACTTC. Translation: CAWSEGPQGYEQYF.

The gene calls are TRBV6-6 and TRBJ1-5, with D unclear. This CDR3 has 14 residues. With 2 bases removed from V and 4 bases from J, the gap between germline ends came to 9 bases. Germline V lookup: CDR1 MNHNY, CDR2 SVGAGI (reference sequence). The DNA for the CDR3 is TGTGCCAGCAGTTACGGTAGCACAAATCAGCCCCAGCATTTT. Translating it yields CASSYGSTNQPQHF.

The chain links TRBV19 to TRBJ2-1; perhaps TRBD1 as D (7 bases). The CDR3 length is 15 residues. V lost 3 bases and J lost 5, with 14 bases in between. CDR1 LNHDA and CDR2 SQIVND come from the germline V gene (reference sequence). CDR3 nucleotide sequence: TGTGCCAGTAGTATCGGGCAGGGGGGCCACAATGAGCAGTTCTTC. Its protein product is CASSIGQGGHNEQFF.

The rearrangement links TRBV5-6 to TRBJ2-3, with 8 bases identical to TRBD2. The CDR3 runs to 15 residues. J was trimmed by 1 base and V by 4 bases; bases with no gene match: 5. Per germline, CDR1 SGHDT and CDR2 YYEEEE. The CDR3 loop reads CASSTSTSGTDTQYF. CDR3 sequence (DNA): TGTGCCAGCAGCACGTCGACTAGCGGCACAGATACGCAGTATTTT.

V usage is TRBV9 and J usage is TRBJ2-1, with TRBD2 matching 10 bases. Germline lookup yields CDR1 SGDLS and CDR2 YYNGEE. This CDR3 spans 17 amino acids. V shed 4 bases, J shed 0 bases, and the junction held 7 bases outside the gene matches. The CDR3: CASSLGLAQSSYNEQFF. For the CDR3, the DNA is TGTGCCAGCAGCTTGGGACTAGCGCAAAGCTCCTACAATGAGCAGTTCTTC.

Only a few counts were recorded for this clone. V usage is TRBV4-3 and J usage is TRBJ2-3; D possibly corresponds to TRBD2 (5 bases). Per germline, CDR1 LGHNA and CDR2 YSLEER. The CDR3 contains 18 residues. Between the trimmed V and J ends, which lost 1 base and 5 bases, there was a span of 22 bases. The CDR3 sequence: CASSQVEGSLEQGDTQYF. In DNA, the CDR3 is TGCGCCAGCAGCCAAGTCGAGGGTTCCCTTGAACAAGGAGATACGCAGTATTTT.